This TCR beta chain is drawn from a study of Tregs in tolerant kidney transplant recipients. Background on the study: The nonmyeloablative bone marrow transplants came from related graft donors, with transient mixed chimerism.

The data were produced by immunoSEQ multiplex PCR, yet TCRdb's version contains in-frame clones alone and is incomplete. This table holds 100,000 to 130,000 clones, 90% found once. CDR3 length equals 14 residues. CDR1 and CDR2 from the germline V gene are SNHLY and FYNNEI. V shed 6 bases, J shed 11 bases, and the junction held 15 bases outside the gene matches. With respect to this clone: Its antigen is undetermined.

Study-wide findings and caveats: Tolerant patients' donor-specific Tregs expanded beyond overall Tregs, suggesting antigen-driven growth. Nucleotide sequences could not be compared across some patients' samples due to primer changes.

The chain couples TRBV2 to TRBJ1-1, with TRBD1 matching 7 bases. The source of this sequence is a human donor who received a combined kidney and bone marrow transplant. Sequencing was performed on CD4+ T cells from blood, taken before the transplant. CDR3 in DNA: TGTGCCAGCAGGGACAGGACGTCGTATTCGACGGCTTTCTTT. Translated: CASRDRTSYSTAFF.